These T cell receptor beta chains were read from a single sample in a study of cytomegalovirus exposure and HLA in healthy donors. Using immunoSEQ multiplex PCR, the repertoire was profiled, and TCRdb retains in-frame clones only, with some absent. This sample carries a few hundred thousand clones, roughly 91% of them seen once, and the ten largest clones take 3% to 3.5%. What was sequenced was PBMCs. All receptors derive from a woman in her twenties or thirties in good health and CMV-seronegative. Each CDR3 is given without its conserved first and last residue. The order of the fields is D gene, V gene, CDR3 protein. A D gene is named only where the DNA matches it firmly.

TRBD2 | TRBV28 | ASRLAGGPDTQY
NA | TRBV6-6 | ASSYSRIGADEQY
NA | TRBV5-4 | ASSPEPGANTEAF
NA | TRBV10-3 | AISEAGVGYEQY
NA | TRBV7-3 | ASSLGSTNEQF
TRBD1 | TRBV15 | ATARQGQNTGELF
NA | TRBV28 | ASSFSLETQY
TRBD1 | TRBV6-5 | ASSYSGQGAADTQY
NA | TRBV21-1 | ASSGGGDTTYEQY
NA | TRBV5-1 | ASRDADTQY
NA | TRBV5-1 | ASSFLHGDETQY
NA | TRBV19 | ASSIGKGKASNQPQH
TRBD2 | TRBV6-5 | ASSWTSGVSYEQY
NA | TRBV4-3 | ASSQEPQVDEQF
TRBD1 | TRBV5-4 | ASSLGQGGAEAF
NA | TRBV2 | ASRINRVLEAF
NA | TRBV2 | ASSEVPGPGPHYEQY
NA | TRBV4-3 | ASSRKTQCLMGNQPQH
TRBD2 | TRBV27 | ASSFSPSGGSKETQY
TRBD2 | TRBV7-8 | ASSLGAGTSVSTDTQY
NA | TRBV6-6 | ASETGREETQY
NA | TRBV4-1 | ASSQGGPNQPQH
NA | TRBV7-9 | ASSLVLHEQY
TRBD1 | TRBV30 | AWSVDRASTNEKLF
TRBD2 | TRBV11-2 | ASSARTSGSYEQY
NA | TRBV5-6 | ASSSRGVTDTQY
NA | TRBV7-8 | ASSSLSYEQY
NA | TRBV6-1 | ASSPGWADTQY
NA | TRBV7-6 | ASSLTGGLGEKLF